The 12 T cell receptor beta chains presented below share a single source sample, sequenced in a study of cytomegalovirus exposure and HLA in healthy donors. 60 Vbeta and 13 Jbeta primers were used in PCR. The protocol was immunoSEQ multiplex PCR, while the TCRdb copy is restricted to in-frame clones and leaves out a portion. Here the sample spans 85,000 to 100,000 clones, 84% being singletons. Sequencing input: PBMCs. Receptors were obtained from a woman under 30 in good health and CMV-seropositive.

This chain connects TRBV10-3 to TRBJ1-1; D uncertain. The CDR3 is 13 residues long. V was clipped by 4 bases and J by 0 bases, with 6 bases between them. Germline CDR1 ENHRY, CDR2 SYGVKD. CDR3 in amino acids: CAISGTVNTEAFF. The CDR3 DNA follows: TGTGCCATCAGTGGCACAGTGAACACTGAAGCTTTCTTT.

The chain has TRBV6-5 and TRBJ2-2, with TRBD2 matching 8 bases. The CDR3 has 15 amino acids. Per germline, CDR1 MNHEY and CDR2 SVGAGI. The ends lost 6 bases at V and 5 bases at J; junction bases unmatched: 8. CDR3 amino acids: CASRTGGAGTGELFF. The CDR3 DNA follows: TGTGCCAGCAGGACCGGGGGGGCGGGGACCGGGGAGCTGTTTTTT.

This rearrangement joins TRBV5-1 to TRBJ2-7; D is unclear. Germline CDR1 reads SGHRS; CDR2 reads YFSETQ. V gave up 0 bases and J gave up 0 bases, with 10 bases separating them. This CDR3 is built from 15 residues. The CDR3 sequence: CASSLASVSSYEQYF. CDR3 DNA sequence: TGCGCCAGCAGCTTGGCCAGCGTCAGCTCCTACGAGCAGTACTTC. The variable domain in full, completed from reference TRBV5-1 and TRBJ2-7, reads KAGVTQTPRYLIKTRGQQVTLSCSPISGHRSVSWYQQTPGQGLQFLFEYFSETQRNKGNFPGRFSGRQFSNSRSEMNVSTLELGDSALYLCASSLASVSSYEQYFGPGTRLTVT.

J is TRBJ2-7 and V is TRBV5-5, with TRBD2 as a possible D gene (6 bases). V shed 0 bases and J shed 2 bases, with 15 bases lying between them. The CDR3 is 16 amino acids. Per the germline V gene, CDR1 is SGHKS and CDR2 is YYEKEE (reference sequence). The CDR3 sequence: CASSLVTGRVPYEQYF. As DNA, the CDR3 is TGTGCCAGCAGCTTGGTCACCGGGAGAGTCCCCTACGAGCAGTACTTC. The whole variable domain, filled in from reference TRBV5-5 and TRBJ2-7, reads DAGVTQSPTHLIKTRGQQVTLRCSPISGHKSVSWYQQVLGQGPQFIFQYYEKEERGRGNFPDRFSARQFPNYSSELNVNALLLGDSALYLCASSLVTGRVPYEQYFGPGTRLTVT.

The CDR3 region is CASTSGQNYGYTF. The CDR3 region has the DNA TGTGCCAGCACCTCGGGACAGAACTATGGCTACACCTTC. The chain has TRBV6-5 and TRBJ1-2; 7 nucleotides agree with TRBD1. The CDR3 totals 13 residues. Germline-derived CDR1 and CDR2 are MNHEY and SVGAGI. V gave up 7 bases and J gave up 2 bases; unmatched junction bases: 4.

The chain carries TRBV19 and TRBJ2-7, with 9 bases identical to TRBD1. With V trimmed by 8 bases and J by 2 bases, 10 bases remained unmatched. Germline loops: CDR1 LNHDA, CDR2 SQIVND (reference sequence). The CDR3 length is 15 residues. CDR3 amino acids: CASHRTGAQPYEQYF. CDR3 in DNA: TGTGCCAGTCACCGGACAGGGGCCCAACCCTACGAGCAGTACTTC. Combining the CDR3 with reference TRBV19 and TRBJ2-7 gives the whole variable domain DGGITQSPKYLFRKEGQNVTLSCEQNLNHDAMYWYRQDPGQGLRLIYYSQIVNDFQKGDIAEGYSVSREKKESFPLTVTSAQKNPTAFYLCASHRTGAQPYEQYFGPGTRLTVT.

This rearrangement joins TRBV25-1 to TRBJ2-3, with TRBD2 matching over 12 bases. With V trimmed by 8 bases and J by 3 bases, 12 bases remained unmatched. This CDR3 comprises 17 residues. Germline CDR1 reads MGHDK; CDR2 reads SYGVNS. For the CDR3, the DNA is TGTGCCAGCCTACCGGGGGGACTAGCGGGTGGTACAGATACGCAGTATTTT. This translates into CASLPGGLAGGTDTQYF.

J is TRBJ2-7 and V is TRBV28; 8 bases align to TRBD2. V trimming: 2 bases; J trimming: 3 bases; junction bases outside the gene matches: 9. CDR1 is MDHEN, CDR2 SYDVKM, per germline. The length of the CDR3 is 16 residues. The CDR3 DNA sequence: TGTGCCAGCAGTTTACCTTCTAGCGGGTATTTCTACGAGCAGTACTTC. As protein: CASSLPSSGYFYEQYF. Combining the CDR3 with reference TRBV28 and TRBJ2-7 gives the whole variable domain DVKVTQSSRYLVKRTGEKVFLECVQDMDHENMFWYRQDPGLGLRLIYFSYDVKMKEKGDIPEGYSVSREKKERFSLILESASTNQTSMYLCASSLPSSGYFYEQYFGPGTRLTVT.

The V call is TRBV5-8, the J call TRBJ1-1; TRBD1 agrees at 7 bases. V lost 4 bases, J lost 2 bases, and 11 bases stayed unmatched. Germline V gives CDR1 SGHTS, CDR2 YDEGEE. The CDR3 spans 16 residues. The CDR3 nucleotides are TGTGCCAGCAGCGTAGACAAAGGGACAGTAAACACTGAAGCTTTCTTT. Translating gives CASSVDKGTVNTEAFF.

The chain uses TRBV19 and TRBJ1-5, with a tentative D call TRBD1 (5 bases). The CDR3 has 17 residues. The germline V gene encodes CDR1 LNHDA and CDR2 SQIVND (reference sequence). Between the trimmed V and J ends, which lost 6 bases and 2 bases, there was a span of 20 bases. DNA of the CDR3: TGTGCCAGTAGCCCGATTGGGGGGGGACTTGGCAATCAGCCCCAGCATTTT. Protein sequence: CASSPIGGGLGNQPQHF.

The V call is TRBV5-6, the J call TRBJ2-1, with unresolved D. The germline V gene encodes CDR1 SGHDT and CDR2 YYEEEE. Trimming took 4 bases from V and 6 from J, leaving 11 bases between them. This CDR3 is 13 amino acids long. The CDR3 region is CASSLLLANEQFF. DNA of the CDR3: TGTGCCAGCAGCCTTCTTCTGGCCAATGAGCAGTTCTTC.

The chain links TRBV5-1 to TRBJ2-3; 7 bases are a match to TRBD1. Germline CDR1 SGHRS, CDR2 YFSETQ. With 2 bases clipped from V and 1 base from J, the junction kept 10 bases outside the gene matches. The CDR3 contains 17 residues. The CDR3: CASSLNLQGSGTDTQYF. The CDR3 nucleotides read TGCGCCAGCAGCTTAAACTTACAGGGGTCGGGCACAGATACGCAGTATTTT.